A selection of T cell receptor beta chains follows, all from one sample in a study of shared clonotypes between healthy human individuals. Method: immunoSEQ multiplex PCR; TCRdb's copy keeps in-frame clones and lacks some. The table has over a million clones, around four fifths seen once. Sequencing was performed on memory CD4+ T cells sorted from blood. Every receptor here comes from a man aged 18-30 years in good health. The conserved cysteine and the conserved F or W are not part of the CDR3 here. Each record gives: V gene, CDR3 protein.

>TRBV7-6
ASSSLNRLGGTDTQY
>TRBV5-1
ASSLGQASGNEQF
>TRBV9
ASSPRQGSYEQY
>TRBV6-6
ASSYSGQGAYEQY
>TRBV5-1
ASSLVEGTDEAF
>TRBV10-3
AISESGETTEAF
>TRBV7-2
ASSLDWGRDNSPLH
>TRBV28
ASRRTGGNYGYT
>TRBV19
ATRTPQTSRSSYNEQF
>TRBV30
AWSPGPDRGQH
>TRBV19
ASREGSDRSSYEQY
>TRBV7-2
ASSQMGPTSQETQY
>TRBV7-2
ASSLGGPGQPQH
>TRBV21-1
ASSKPGGKNQPQH
>TRBV30
AWLTGGAGGKAF
>TRBV19
ASRGTGQGLYQETQY
>TRBV27
ASSRLRSNEQF
>TRBV19
ASSGTGGQPQH
>TRBV29-1
SVEGGPTEAF
>TRBV5-1
ASSLSGGSYEQY
>TRBV29-1
SVEGSGLPTMY
>TRBV4-1
ASSQEGRGANEKLF
>TRBV7-8
ASSVTSGSYEQY
>TRBV19
ASSQTANTEAF
>TRBV4-3
ASSQDRAAVYEQY